Sequencing of this T cell receptor beta chain was carried out in a study of cytomegalovirus exposure and HLA in healthy donors. CDR3 length: 15 residues. Trimming at V came to 2 bases and at J to 1 base, leaving 2 bases not matched to a gene. In germline, CDR1 is SGHNT, CDR2 YYREEE (reference sequence). Sequencing used immunoSEQ multiplex PCR; TCRdb keeps in-frame clones, though not all of them. The repertoire holds 150,000 to 200,000 clones, with more than 75% as singletons. The TCR comes from a woman aged 18-29 years in good health and CMV-seronegative. Material: PBMCs. The chain combines TRBV5-4 with TRBJ2-5; TRBD2 agrees at 10 bases. Here the CDR3 reads CASSFGLAVQETQYF. In DNA, the CDR3 is TGTGCCAGCAGCTTCGGACTAGCGGTCCAAGAGACCCAGTACTTC.